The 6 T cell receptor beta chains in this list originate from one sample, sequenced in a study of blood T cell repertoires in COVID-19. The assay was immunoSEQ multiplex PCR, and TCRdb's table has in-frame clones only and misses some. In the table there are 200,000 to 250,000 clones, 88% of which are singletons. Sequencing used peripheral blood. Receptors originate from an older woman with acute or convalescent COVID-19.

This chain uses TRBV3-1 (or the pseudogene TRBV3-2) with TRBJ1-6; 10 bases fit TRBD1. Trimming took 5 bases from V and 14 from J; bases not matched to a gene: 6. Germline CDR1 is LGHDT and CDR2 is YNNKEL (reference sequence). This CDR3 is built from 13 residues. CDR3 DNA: TGTGCCAGCAGCGCCGGGACAGGGGTGGCCCTCCACTTT. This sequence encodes CASSAGTGVALHF.

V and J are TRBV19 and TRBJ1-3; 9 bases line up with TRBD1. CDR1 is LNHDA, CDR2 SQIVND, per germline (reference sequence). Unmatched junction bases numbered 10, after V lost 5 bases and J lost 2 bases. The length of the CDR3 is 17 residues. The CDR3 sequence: CASSQSPRDRAGNTIYF. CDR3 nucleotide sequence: TGTGCCAGTAGTCAATCTCCTCGGGACAGGGCTGGAAACACCATATATTTT.

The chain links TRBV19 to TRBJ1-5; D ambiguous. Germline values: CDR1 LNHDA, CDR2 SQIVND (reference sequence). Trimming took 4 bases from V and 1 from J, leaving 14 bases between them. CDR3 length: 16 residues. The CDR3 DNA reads TGTGCCAGTAGTAAGCCTCGTGGGAGGAGCAATCAGCCCCAGCATTTT. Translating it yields CASSKPRGRSNQPQHF. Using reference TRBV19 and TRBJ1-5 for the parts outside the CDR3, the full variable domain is DGGITQSPKYLFRKEGQNVTLSCEQNLNHDAMYWYRQDPGQGLRLIYYSQIVNDFQKGDIAEGYSVSREKKESFPLTVTSAQKNPTAFYLCASSKPRGRSNQPQHFGDGTRLSIL.

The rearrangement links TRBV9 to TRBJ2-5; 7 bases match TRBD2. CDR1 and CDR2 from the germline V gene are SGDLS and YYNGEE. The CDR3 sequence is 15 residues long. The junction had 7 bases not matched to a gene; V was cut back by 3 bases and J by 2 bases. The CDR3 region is CASSAASGGQETQYF. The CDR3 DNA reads TGTGCCAGCAGCGCTGCATCGGGAGGTCAAGAGACCCAGTACTTC.

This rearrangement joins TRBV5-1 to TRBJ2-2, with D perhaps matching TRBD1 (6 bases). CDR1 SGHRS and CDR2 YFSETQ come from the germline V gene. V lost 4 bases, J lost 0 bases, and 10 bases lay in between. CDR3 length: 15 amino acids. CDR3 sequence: CASSPGQSNTGELFF. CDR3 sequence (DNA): TGCGCCAGCAGCCCAGGACAGTCGAACACCGGGGAGCTGTTTTTT. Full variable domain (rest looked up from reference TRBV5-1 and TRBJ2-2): KAGVTQTPRYLIKTRGQQVTLSCSPISGHRSVSWYQQTPGQGLQFLFEYFSETQRNKGNFPGRFSGRQFSNSRSEMNVSTLELGDSALYLCASSPGQSNTGELFFGEGSRLTVL.

DNA of the CDR3: TGTGCCAGCAGTAGGGGGACAGGGCATTCTAATGAAAAACTGTTTTTT. Its protein product is CASSRGTGHSNEKLFF. The gene calls are TRBV28 and TRBJ1-4, with TRBD1 identical over 9 bases. CDR1 and CDR2 (germline): MDHEN, SYDVKM. The CDR3 is 16 residues long. With 5 bases clipped from V and 3 bases from J, the junction kept 7 bases outside the gene matches.